The sequence of this T cell receptor beta chain was determined in a study of blood T cells in healthy people across ages. General study results and limits: Across samples, TCR beta diversity tracked strongly with naive T cell percentage.

Germline CDR1 reads MNHEY; CDR2 reads SVGEGT. The V and J ends lost 6 bases and 2 bases respectively, with 7 bases between them. The CDR3 contains 12 residues. Details on this clonotype: The antigen is not known.

It was with a sample-barcoded 5' primer and a J-beta primer mix that a second PCR of roughly 6 to 11 cycles was run. Sequencing recovered at least 3 million CDR3-containing paired-end reads from each sample. TCRdb recomputed calls from the 5' RACE reads with MiXCR, one row per CDR3 protein. Of 550,000 to 600,000 distinct CDR3 sequences in the sample, 40% to 50% were seen once. This sequence originates from a man at least 80 years old in good health. The sample consisted of blood. This sequence joins TRBV6-2 or TRBV6-3 and TRBJ1-1; D gene uncertain. Here the CDR3 DNA reads TGTGCCAGCAGGAGAACTAACACTGAAGCTTTCTTT. Amino acid sequence: CASRRTNTEAFF.